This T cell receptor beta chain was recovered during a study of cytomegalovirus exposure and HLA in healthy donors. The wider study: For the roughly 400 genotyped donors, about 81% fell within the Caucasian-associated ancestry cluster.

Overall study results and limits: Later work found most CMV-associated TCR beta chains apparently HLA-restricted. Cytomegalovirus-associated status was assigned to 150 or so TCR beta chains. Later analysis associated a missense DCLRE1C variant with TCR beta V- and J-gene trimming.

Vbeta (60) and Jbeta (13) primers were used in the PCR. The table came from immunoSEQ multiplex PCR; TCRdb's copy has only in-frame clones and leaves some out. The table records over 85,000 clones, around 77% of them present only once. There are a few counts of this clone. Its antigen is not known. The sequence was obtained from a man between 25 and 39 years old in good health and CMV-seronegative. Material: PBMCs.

CDR3 DNA: TGTGCCAGCAGTCTAGGGACTAATAACTATGGCTACACCTTC. Translating it yields CASSLGTNNYGYTF. V is TRBV6-5 and J is TRBJ1-2, with a possible D match to TRBD1 (5 bases). This CDR3 spans 14 amino acids. Germline V gene sequence: CDR1 MNHEY, CDR2 SVGAGI. Between the trimmed V and J ends, which lost 5 bases and 1 base, there was a span of 11 bases.